This note documents a single T cell receptor beta chain sequence. No antigen is known for it. No much larger clone is present one base from it, and per-base qualities are unavailable. TCRbeta CDR3 regions were amplified from genomic DNA by means of the immunoSEQ Assay, a bias-controlled multiplex PCR. As for how the authors treated the data: The number of nucleated cells in each sample was estimated by amplification of reference gene primers within the assay. Sequence reads were collapsed and filtered to measure the absolute abundance of every unique TCRbeta CDR3 rearrangement. Productive Simpson clonality was computed per sample as the square root of Simpson's diversity index over productive rearrangements. TCRdb holds this immuneACCESS table with in-frame rearrangements only. Some clones are missing; in checked studies, unresolved V genes explain under half, and the rest has no known cause. V and J calls and clone size are those listed in that table; D and trimming were worked out from the DNA. This sample holds around 150,000 clones; roughly 93% were observed only once. More than 2% of the sample is taken by the ten largest.

Looking up the germline V gene (reference sequence) yields CDR1 LNHDA and CDR2 SQIVND. From cysteine to phenylalanine, the CDR3 is 15 amino acids long. Only the CDR3 portion is preserved as DNA: 45 bases, with reading frame beginning at the first base. V is cut by 3 bases and J by 4 bases, and the space between the germline ends is 15 bases. The data were obtained in a study of blood T cell repertoires in COVID-19 (dated by TCRdb to 2019 to 2021). A note on the overall study: Collaborator samples came from the United States, Italy and Spain and covered acute and convalescent phases of COVID-19. The prospective study material was composed of cDNA or gDNA derived from T cells, B-cell-depleted T cells, or PBMCs. The samples were drawn from the first 160 participants of the ongoing ImmuneRACE study and from 950 to 1,500 subjects provided by 6 global collaborators. The repertoires were released in a freely available public database meant as a resource for research on the immune response to SARS-CoV-2. Nearly every sample came with metadata listing a de-identified subject ID, COVID-19 status, age in years and sex. HLA class I and class II types, where available, came from metadata supplied by the sample provider rather than from assay-based typing. The dataset comprised deeply sampled blood TCRbeta repertoires from subjects exposed to, actively infected with, or recovered from COVID-19.

Whole blood was collected in K2EDTA tubes by collaborating institutions according to the institutions' own protocols. For TCRbeta analysis, collaborators shipped samples in one of three forms: frozen whole blood, isolated PBMCs, or DNA extracted from either of those sample types. Study-level results and caveats: The quantity of clinical and demographic metadata differed by source and by participant and was supplied without curation.

The V and J genes are TRBV19 and TRBJ1-2; TRBD1 is a possible D gene, resting on 6 matching bases. The source material was peripheral blood. This TCR came from a man aged 18-30 years with acute or convalescent COVID-19. For the CDR3, the sequence is CASSMAGGTSYGYTF. In nucleotide form, the sequence is TGTGCCAGTAGTATGGCGGGGGGCACAAGCTATGGCTACACCTTC.